This T cell receptor beta chain was profiled in a study of T cell responses to AZD1222 COVID-19 vaccine. Overall study context: Researchers grouped second doses given at about 4 or about 12 weeks into one pool.

Germline V lookup: CDR1 MNHEY, CDR2 SVGAGI. Trimming took off 8 bases at V and 5 bases at J, with 12 bases between the two ends. The CDR3 length is 13 residues. Method: immunoSEQ multiplex PCR; TCRdb's copy keeps in-frame clones and lacks some. Counted here are more than 140,000 clones, roughly 89% occurring once; the ten biggest clones make up approximately 5%. Sequencing was performed on peripheral blood, taken on day 0 of AZD1222 vaccination. This sequence joins TRBV6-5 and TRBJ2-2; D is unclear. This clonotype originated in an adult in good health. The CDR3 spells CASHEWVTGELFF. The CDR3, as DNA: TGTGCCAGCCACGAGTGGGTGACCGGGGAGCTGTTTTTT.